This T cell receptor (beta chain) was sequenced in a study of blood T cell repertoires in COVID-19. Across the whole study: From the United States, Italy and Spain came samples of acute and convalescent COVID-19. PBMCs, B-cell-depleted T cells, or T cells provided the cDNA or gDNA that made up the material.

Authors' methods: How many nucleated cells were present was estimated from reference gene primer amplification. Clones were read by immunoSEQ multiplex PCR, and TCRdb kept only the in-frame ones, dropping some. That table supplies the V and J calls and clone size; D and trimming were determined from the DNA. The sample has a few hundred thousand clones; roughly 84% are singletons. This CDR3 has 14 residues. Trimming took 4 bases from V and 4 from J, leaving 14 bases between them. Germline V gene lookup returns CDR1 SGHTA and CDR2 FQGNSA. The clonotype originates from a man over 45 with active or convalescent COVID-19. The specimen sequenced was peripheral blood. The gene calls are TRBV7-2 and TRBJ2-7; D perhaps matches TRBD1 (6 bases). The CDR3 spells CASSSNPQGYEQYF. CDR3 bases: TGTGCCAGCAGCTCAAACCCACAGGGTTACGAGCAGTACTTC.